These 20 T cell receptor beta chains originate from one sample sequenced in a study of cytomegalovirus exposure and HLA in healthy donors. The primer mix had 60 Vbeta and 13 Jbeta primers. Data came from immunoSEQ multiplex PCR; TCRdb stores just in-frame clones and leaves some out. The top ten clones hold 3.5% to 5% of a sample with 100,000 to 150,000 clones, 8% to 11% of them seen once. The specimen sequenced was PBMCs. The receptors come from a young woman in good health and CMV-seropositive.

This chain connects TRBV2 to TRBJ2-4; weak D call: TRBD1 (6 bases). V lost 4 bases, J lost 7 bases, and 17 bases lay in between. The CDR3 length is 15 residues. The germline gives CDR1 SNHLY, CDR2 FYNNEI. For the CDR3, the DNA is TGTGCCAGCAGTGTGTGGGACACACTGCGGAACATTCAGTACTTC. The encoded protein is CASSVWDTLRNIQYF.

The genes are TRBV29-1 and TRBJ2-7; D remains unclear. The V and J ends lost 4 bases and 2 bases respectively, with 12 bases between them. This CDR3 spans 13 amino acids. Germline CDR1 is SQVTM and CDR2 is ANQGSEA. The CDR3 sequence is CSVVDPVAYEQYF. The CDR3 nucleotides are TGCAGCGTTGTAGACCCGGTGGCCTACGAGCAGTACTTC.

This clone was detected a few times. The genes are TRBV6-6 and TRBJ1-1; TRBD1 aligns across 8 bases. V dropped 2 bases and J dropped 2; count of bases not matched to a gene: 4. The V gene's germline CDR1 is MNHNY and CDR2 SVGAGI (reference sequence). CDR3 length equals 15 residues. CDR3 nucleotides: TGTGCCAGCAGTTACCCAGGGGGCCCAAACACTGAAGCTTTCTTT. This translates into CASSYPGGPNTEAFF.

This clone was observed a handful of times. The chain employs TRBV7-8 and TRBJ2-7; TRBD2 might be the D (6 bases). The CDR3 totals 15 residues. V was clipped by 6 bases and J by 5 bases, with 20 bases between them. Germline assignment: CDR1 SGHVS and CDR2 FQNEAQ. The CDR3 region has the DNA TGTGCCAGCAGTCTTTCCGAGATAGGGACTCACGAGCAGTACTTC. Protein product: CASSLSEIGTHEQYF.

This clone was observed a handful of times. V gene TRBV6-6 combines with J gene TRBJ2-1; D call uncertain. Trimming shortened V by 8 bases and J by 5 bases, and 16 bases separated the two germline ends. The CDR3 totals 14 residues. Germline V gives CDR1 MNHNY, CDR2 SVGAGI (reference sequence). The CDR3, as DNA: TGTGCCAGCCGGCCGGTGGAGACCAACAATGAGCAGTTCTTC. Translation: CASRPVETNNEQFF.

This clone came up a few times. This rearrangement joins TRBV19 to TRBJ1-1, with a possible D match to TRBD1 (6 bases). Germline V gives CDR1 LNHDA, CDR2 SQIVND (reference sequence). This CDR3 is 13 amino acids long. V lost 4 bases and J lost 9, with 15 bases in between. CDR3 in DNA: TGTGCCAGTAGTAAAATGCGTGGACAGCAAGCTTTCTTT. Protein product: CASSKMRGQQAFF.

This clone was picked up a small number of times. The gene calls are TRBV29-1 and TRBJ2-5; no definite D call. The CDR3 runs to 14 residues. Germline CDR1 and CDR2: SQVTM and ANQGSEA. Trimming took 3 bases from V and 4 from J, leaving 15 bases between them. CDR3 sequence (DNA): TGCAGCGTTGAGAGGAGCCTAACCGTAGAGACCCAGTACTTC. This codes for CSVERSLTVETQYF.

This clone was counted a few times. This rearrangement joins TRBV30 to TRBJ1-2; D gene uncertain. The germline gives CDR1 GTSNPN, CDR2 SVGIG (reference sequence). V lost 1 base and J lost 7, with 7 bases in between. CDR3 length equals 11 residues. CDR3 residues: CAWSERVGYTF. In DNA, the CDR3 is TGTGCCTGGAGTGAGCGGGTTGGCTACACCTTC.

The rearrangement uses TRBV30 and TRBJ1-5; D call uncertain. This CDR3 comprises 13 residues. V lost 2 bases to trimming and J lost 5 bases, with 10 bases between them. Germline V gene sequence: CDR1 GTSNPN, CDR2 SVGIG (reference sequence). The CDR3 region has the DNA TGTGCCTGGAGTCCACGGGGAGATCAGCCCCAGCATTTT. Translation: CAWSPRGDQPQHF.

This clone was seen a few times. The gene calls are TRBV5-1 and TRBJ2-7, with D perhaps TRBD2 (7 bases). CDR3 size: 14 residues. Germline assignment: CDR1 SGHRS and CDR2 YFSETQ. Between the trimmed V and J ends, which lost 3 bases and 6 bases, there was a span of 16 bases. The CDR3 here is CASSSGGGSPEQYF. The DNA for the CDR3 is TGCGCCAGCAGCTCGGGGGGCGGGAGCCCCGAGCAGTACTTC.

Worth noting for this clone: Other nucleotide sequences in the sample specify the same CDR3. The chain uses TRBV11-2 and TRBJ1-1, with TRBD1 as a possible D gene (5 bases). The CDR3 covers 12 residues. Germline CDR1 is SGHAT and CDR2 is FQNNGV. Deletions cut 5 bases from V and 5 bases from J, with 9 bases between. This CDR3 reads CASSQRGTEAFF. CDR3 coding DNA: TGTGCCAGCAGCCAGCGGGGGACTGAAGCTTTCTTT.

This clone turned up a few times. The V call is TRBV15, the J call TRBJ2-6, with D unresolved. Germline V gene data show CDR1 as LNHNV and CDR2 as YYDKDF (reference sequence). V lost 4 bases and J lost 3, with 7 bases in between. The CDR3 covers 14 residues. As DNA, the CDR3 is TGTGCCACCAGCAATCGAGGTGGGGCCAACGTCCTGACTTTC. Amino acid sequence: CATSNRGGANVLTF.

This clone appeared a few times. The chain links TRBV7-8 to TRBJ2-7, with 8 bases identical to TRBD2. The V gene end was trimmed by 2 bases and the J gene end by 7 bases; junction bases not matched to a gene: 10. Germline CDR1 SGHVS, CDR2 FQNEAQ. This CDR3 region has 15 residues. The CDR3 is CASSLSSGGSGEQYF. The CDR3 coding sequence is TGTGCCAGCAGCTTATCCTCGGGAGGGTCGGGTGAGCAGTACTTC.

This clone was counted only a few times. V usage is TRBV11-2 and J usage is TRBJ2-7; the D gene is possibly TRBD2 (6 bases). CDR1 SGHAT and CDR2 FQNNGV come from the germline V gene. The CDR3 has 14 amino acids. Between the trimmed V and J ends, which lost 1 base and 2 bases, there was a span of 9 bases. The DNA of the CDR3 is TGTGCCAGCAGCTTAGCCAGCGGGCCCTACGAGCAGTACTTC. Residues: CASSLASGPYEQYF.

V and J are TRBV7-6 and TRBJ2-1; 9 nucleotides align to TRBD2. The CDR3 runs to 15 residues. V lost 4 bases, J lost 8 bases, and 9 bases stayed unmatched. Germline CDR1 SGHVS, CDR2 FNYEAQ. CDR3 region: CASSWAGGPFDEQFF. CDR3 coding DNA: TGTGCCAGCAGCTGGGCGGGAGGGCCTTTTGATGAGCAGTTCTTC.

The chain joins TRBV10-3 to TRBJ2-7, with D perhaps TRBD2 (5 bases). The length of the CDR3 is 14 residues. Germline V gene sequence: CDR1 ENHRY, CDR2 SYGVKD. Trimming left V 3 bases short and J 3 bases short, with 12 bases between. CDR3 sequence (DNA): TGTGCCATCAGTGATCGGGGTTCTAGCTACGAGCAGTACTTC. It is translated as CAISDRGSSYEQYF.

The chain joins TRBV5-4 to TRBJ2-5, with 9 bases matching TRBD2. CDR1 SGHNT and CDR2 YYREEE come from the germline V gene (reference sequence). Germline trimming cut 4 bases from V and 2 bases from J; bases unmatched to any gene: 6. The CDR3 extends over 15 amino acids. The DNA of the CDR3 is TGTGCCAGCAGCCTGTTAGCGGGAGTACAAGAGACCCAGTACTTC. Protein sequence: CASSLLAGVQETQYF.

The chain uses TRBV30 and TRBJ1-1, with D possibly being TRBD1 (5 bases). The CDR3 spans 14 residues. Deletions cut 3 bases from V and 1 base from J, with 12 bases between. Germline-derived CDR1 and CDR2 are GTSNPN and SVGIG (reference sequence). CDR3 bases: TGTGCCTGGAGAGGGGAGGCGGGGAACACTGAAGCTTTCTTT. Residues: CAWRGEAGNTEAFF.

There are a few counts of this clone. The chain links TRBV29-1 to TRBJ2-1; 8 bases are shared with TRBD1. CDR3 length: 14 residues. In germline, CDR1 is SQVTM, CDR2 ANQGSEA. With V trimmed by 4 bases and J by 6 bases, 8 bases remained unmatched. The CDR3 DNA reads TGCAGCGTTGTCGCAATGGACAGGGCCAATGAGCAGTTCTTC. Protein product: CSVVAMDRANEQFF.

The chain couples TRBV7-9 to TRBJ1-3; maybe TRBD1 (6 bases). In germline, CDR1 is SEHNR, CDR2 FQNEAQ (reference sequence). Trimming took off 5 bases at V and 2 bases at J, with 13 bases between the two ends. The CDR3 loop spans 15 amino acids. CDR3 in DNA: TGTGCCAGCAGCCCGAACAGGGAGCCTGGAAACACCATATATTTT. It translates to CASSPNREPGNTIYF.